Following are 20 T cell receptor beta chains from one sample sequenced in a study of cytomegalovirus exposure and HLA in healthy donors. The PCR employed 60 Vbeta primers together with 13 Jbeta primers. Only in-frame clones appear in the TCRdb table, and some are missing; sequencing was by immunoSEQ multiplex PCR. The data contain about 120,000 clones, 80% of them singletons. Sequencing was carried out using PBMCs. The receptors here all came from a man aged 25-45 years in good health and CMV-seropositive.

J is TRBJ1-6 and V is TRBV13; the D gene is possibly TRBD1 (6 bases). V lost 3 bases to trimming and J lost 6 bases, with 9 bases between them. Germline V lookup: CDR1 PRHDT, CDR2 FYEKMQ (reference sequence). This CDR3 has 14 residues. CDR3 amino acids: CASSFYRVNSPLHF. CDR3 coding DNA: TGTGCCAGCAGCTTCTACAGGGTTAATTCACCCCTCCACTTT.

This rearrangement joins TRBV9 to TRBJ2-3; possible D gene TRBD2, 5 bases. The CDR3 loop spans 16 amino acids. Germline CDR1 and CDR2: SGDLS and YYNGEE. The V end was cut by 0 bases, the J end by 6 bases, with 17 bases between. The CDR3: CASSVVSRGYGDTQYF. In DNA form, the CDR3 reads TGTGCCAGCAGCGTAGTATCCCGCGGGTATGGCGATACGCAGTATTTT.

The chain combines TRBV5-1 with TRBJ2-3; D not resolved. CDR1 is SGHRS, CDR2 YFSETQ, per germline. Between the trimmed V and J ends, which lost 0 bases and 0 bases, there was a span of 8 bases. The CDR3 totals 15 residues. The chain's CDR3 is CASSLAQASTDTQYF. The DNA of the CDR3 is TGCGCCAGCAGCTTGGCCCAAGCGAGCACAGATACGCAGTATTTT.

Only a few counts were recorded for this clone. This rearrangement joins TRBV7-9 to TRBJ2-2; a weak D match, TRBD2 (7 bases). The germline gives CDR1 SEHNR, CDR2 FQNEAQ (reference sequence). This CDR3 is built from 14 residues. V was clipped by 5 bases and J by 6 bases, with 13 bases between them. CDR3 bases: TGTGCCAGCAGCCACTGGGGGGGGCCCGGGGAGCTGTTTTTT. It encodes CASSHWGGPGELFF.

The chain carries TRBV6-4 and TRBJ2-1, with 8 bases fitting TRBD2. V dropped 4 bases and J dropped 8; count of bases not matched to a gene: 16. This CDR3 region has 17 residues. CDR1 is MRHNA, CDR2 SNTAGT, per germline. The DNA of the CDR3 is TGTGCCAGCAGTGTTGCAGCTCGGGGGGGGGCGGATGATGAGCAGTTCTTC. Its translation is CASSVAARGGADDEQFF.

The gene calls are TRBV4-1 and TRBJ2-7, with 7 bases that match TRBD1. J lost 1 base, V lost 6 bases, and 6 bases had no gene match. Per germline, CDR1 MGHRA and CDR2 YSYEKL. This CDR3 is 14 amino acids long. The DNA of the CDR3 is TGCGCCAGCAGTGAAAGGGACAGTTCCTACGAGCAGTACTTC. Translating it yields CASSERDSSYEQYF.

The chain uses TRBV5-1 and TRBJ2-1; 12 nucleotides agree with TRBD2. Germline CDR1 and CDR2: SGHRS and YFSETQ. J gave up 4 bases and V 0 bases, and 2 bases lay outside the gene matches. The CDR3 is 16 amino acids. The CDR3 here is CASSLGLAGEYNEQFF. The CDR3 DNA reads TGCGCCAGCAGCTTGGGACTAGCGGGGGAGTACAATGAGCAGTTCTTC. The entire variable domain, with the rest obtained from reference TRBV5-1 and TRBJ2-1, is as follows: KAGVTQTPRYLIKTRGQQVTLSCSPISGHRSVSWYQQTPGQGLQFLFEYFSETQRNKGNFPGRFSGRQFSNSRSEMNVSTLELGDSALYLCASSLGLAGEYNEQFFGPGTRLTVL.

The chain uses TRBV4-2 and TRBJ1-4; tentative D call: TRBD1 (6 bases). Germline V lookup: CDR1 LGHNA, CDR2 YNFKEQ. The CDR3 contains 16 residues. The ends were cut back, 1 base at V and 0 bases at J, with 9 bases in the middle. CDR3 loop: CASSQGTAATNEKLFF. The CDR3, as DNA: TGTGCCAGCAGCCAAGGGACAGCTGCAACTAATGAAAAACTGTTTTTT.

This sequence joins TRBV6-5 and TRBJ1-4, with D possibly being TRBD1 (5 bases). V was trimmed by 0 bases and J by 10 bases, leaving 15 bases between them. This CDR3 spans 15 amino acids. The germline CDR1 and CDR2 sequences are MNHEY and SVGAGI. The CDR3 nucleotides read TGTGCCAGCAGTTACTCGTATCGGGGGTTGAGAAAACTGTTTTTT. Its translation is CASSYSYRGLRKLFF.

The chain recombines TRBV20-1 with TRBJ2-7, with 10 nucleotides matching TRBD1. The J segment lost 10 bases and the V segment lost 6 bases, leaving 6 bases of the junction unmatched. The CDR3 extends over 11 amino acids. The V gene's germline CDR1 is DFQATT and CDR2 SNEGSKA (reference sequence). The CDR3 loop is CSAGDRGVQYF. The CDR3 DNA follows: TGCAGTGCAGGGGACAGGGGTGTTCAGTACTTC.

The chain employs TRBV7-2 and TRBJ1-1, with no clear D. CDR3 size: 15 residues. Between the trimmed V and J ends, which lost 5 bases and 1 base, there was a span of 14 bases. Germline V lookup: CDR1 SGHTA, CDR2 FQGNSA. CDR3 loop: CASSPEGDWNTEAFF. CDR3 bases: TGTGCCAGCAGCCCCGAGGGAGACTGGAACACTGAAGCTTTCTTT.

The chain joins TRBV6-1 to TRBJ1-2; D unclear. This CDR3 spans 12 amino acids. Germline V gene sequence: CDR1 MNHNS, CDR2 SASEGT. V lost 3 bases, J lost 7 bases, and 9 bases lay in between. The CDR3 is CASSDARSGYTF. CDR3 coding DNA: TGTGCCAGCAGTGACGCTCGGAGTGGCTACACCTTC.

The J gene is TRBJ2-1, the V gene TRBV7-3; 7 bases match TRBD1. The germline V gene encodes CDR1 SGHTA and CDR2 FQGTGA. CDR3 size: 14 residues. The V segment lost 6 bases and the J segment 8 bases; nucleotides outside the gene matches: 10. CDR3 region: CASSFGNRGDEQFF. The DNA for the CDR3 is TGTGCCAGCAGTTTTGGAAACAGGGGAGATGAGCAGTTCTTC.

The gene calls are TRBV5-1 and TRBJ2-5; D may be TRBD2 (5 bases). The CDR3 spans 15 residues. Looked up from germline, CDR1 is SGHRS and CDR2 is YFSETQ. With 1 base removed from V and 2 bases from J, the gap between germline ends came to 12 bases. Written as DNA, the CDR3 is TGCGCCAGCAGCTTGTCGATGAGGGATCAAGAGACCCAGTACTTC. Its protein is CASSLSMRDQETQYF.

CDR3 in amino acids: CASSFRGDRTYGYTF. The CDR3 DNA follows: TGCGCCAGCAGCTTTCGGGGGGATCGGACCTATGGCTACACCTTC. The chain couples TRBV5-1 to TRBJ1-2, with TRBD1 as a possible D gene (5 bases). The V end lost 2 bases, the J end lost 4 bases, and 15 bases lay between the germline ends. The germline CDR1 and CDR2 sequences are SGHRS and YFSETQ. The CDR3 has 15 residues.

The chain combines TRBV28 with TRBJ2-2; 7 bases fit TRBD2. V lost 2 bases, J lost 2 bases, and 8 bases stayed unmatched. The CDR3 runs 17 residues. Germline loops: CDR1 MDHEN, CDR2 SYDVKM. CDR3 coding DNA: TGTGCCAGCAGTTTAAGATTACTAGCGAGTAACACCGGGGAGCTGTTTTTT. Translating it yields CASSLRLLASNTGELFF.

This clone was counted a single time. The chain uses TRBV5-1 and TRBJ2-3, with D maybe TRBD2 (7 bases). Trimming pared 4 bases from V and 6 bases from J, leaving 18 bases between. This CDR3 spans 15 amino acids. CDR1 and CDR2 (germline): SGHRS, YFSETQ. This CDR3 reads CASSLLRGGADTQYF. The CDR3 region has the DNA TGCGCCAGCAGCCTACTAAGGGGGGGCGCGGATACGCAGTATTTT.

The chain joins TRBV2 to TRBJ2-1, with TRBD2 matching 8 bases. The CDR3 loop spans 17 amino acids. Germline lookup yields CDR1 SNHLY and CDR2 FYNNEI. V trimming: 3 bases; J trimming: 0 bases; junction bases outside the gene matches: 7. CDR3 in amino acids: CASSELSGVLSYNEQFF. Here the CDR3 DNA reads TGTGCCAGCAGTGAGCTTAGCGGGGTCCTCTCCTACAATGAGCAGTTCTTC.

The chain has TRBV30 and TRBJ1-1; D not certain. The CDR3 contains 13 residues. Trimming took off 0 bases at V and 4 bases at J, with 9 bases between the two ends. CDR1 and CDR2 (germline): GTSNPN, SVGIG (reference sequence). The CDR3 sequence is CAWSVGYGTEAFF. DNA of the CDR3: TGTGCCTGGAGTGTTGGTTACGGCACTGAAGCTTTCTTT.

The rearrangement links TRBV29-1 to TRBJ1-1; 10 positions match TRBD1. Per germline, CDR1 SQVTM and CDR2 ANQGSEA. J was trimmed by 2 bases and V by 7 bases; bases with no gene match: 10. The CDR3 runs 15 residues. The chain's CDR3 is CSALGDRGHNTEAFF. CDR3 coding DNA: TGCAGCGCCCTGGGCGACAGGGGGCACAACACTGAAGCTTTCTTT.